The next 32 T cell receptor beta chains were all read from a single sample in a study of T cell responses to AZD1222 COVID-19 vaccine. Sequencing was performed with immunoSEQ multiplex PCR; in TCRdb, only in-frame clones are kept and a portion is missing. The sample gives approximately 97,000 clones, approximately 90% of which show up once; 5% is in the top ten. Sequenced material: peripheral blood, taken on day 0 of AZD1222 vaccination. These receptors were taken from an adult in good health.

This chain joins TRBV10-2 and TRBJ2-2; D call uncertain. The CDR3 runs to 15 residues. V lost 8 bases, J lost 2 bases, and 15 bases lay in between. The V gene's germline CDR1 is WSHSY and CDR2 SAAADI. CDR3 in amino acids: CASGAGQLNTGELFF. CDR3 nucleotide sequence: TGCGCCAGCGGCGCCGGCCAACTAAACACCGGGGAGCTGTTTTTT.

This sequence joins TRBV28 and TRBJ2-7; 9 bases fit TRBD1. The CDR3 is 15 residues long. Germline values: CDR1 MDHEN, CDR2 SYDVKM. J lost 4 bases, V lost 6 bases, and 10 bases had no gene match. The CDR3, as DNA: TGTGCCAGCAGCCCACCGGGACAGGGTCTATACGAGCAGTACTTC. Protein product: CASSPPGQGLYEQYF.

The chain combines TRBV4-2 with TRBJ2-5, with 12 bases aligning to TRBD2. Germline CDR1 reads LGHNA; CDR2 reads YNFKEQ. J lost 5 bases, V lost 5 bases, and 9 bases had no gene match. The CDR3 contains 16 residues. For the CDR3, the DNA is TGTGCCAGCAGCGCCTCTAGCGGGGGGGCTTATGAGACCCAGTACTTC. It encodes CASSASSGGAYETQYF.

This chain joins TRBV4-2 and TRBJ2-2; weak D call: TRBD2 (6 bases). This CDR3 is built from 15 residues. Germline values: CDR1 LGHNA, CDR2 YNFKEQ. Trimming shortened V by 5 bases and J by 3 bases, and 13 bases separated the two germline ends. CDR3 sequence: CASSARDFHTGELFF. The CDR3 DNA is TGTGCCAGCAGCGCCCGGGACTTCCACACCGGGGAGCTGTTTTTT.

The chain links TRBV7-9 to TRBJ1-1; no clear D gene. CDR3 length: 13 residues. The ends were cut back, 1 base at V and 4 bases at J, with 7 bases in the middle. Per the germline V gene, CDR1 is SEHNR and CDR2 is FQNEAQ (reference sequence). The CDR3 here is CASSLGVGTEAFF. CDR3 sequence (DNA): TGTGCCAGCAGCTTAGGGGTGGGCACTGAAGCTTTCTTT.

The rearrangement uses TRBV5-5 and TRBJ2-7; 7 bases are shared with TRBD2. Looked up from germline, CDR1 is SGHKS and CDR2 is YYEKEE (reference sequence). The CDR3 totals 14 residues. Trimming cost V 3 bases and J 6 bases; bases outside gene matches: 9. CDR3 protein: CASSSFGGDGEQYF. The CDR3 bases are TGTGCCAGCAGCTCTTTTGGGGGGGATGGCGAGCAGTACTTC.

This clone was picked up one time. The chain is built from TRBV6-6 and TRBJ1-1, with D unclear. Trimming took off 2 bases at V and 3 bases at J, with 13 bases between the two ends. The length of the CDR3 is 15 residues. Looked up from germline, CDR1 is MNHNY and CDR2 is SVGAGI (reference sequence). CDR3 protein: CASSYGSASYTEAFF. CDR3 DNA: TGTGCCAGCAGTTACGGGTCAGCTTCGTACACTGAAGCTTTCTTT.

The gene calls are TRBV28 and TRBJ1-5; weak D call: TRBD1 (6 bases). This CDR3 contains 15 residues. Germline values: CDR1 MDHEN, CDR2 SYDVKM. V was pared by 5 bases and J by 0 bases, with 11 bases between. CDR3 nucleotide sequence: TGTGCCAGCAGTATTGCGGACAGTAGCAATCAGCCCCAGCATTTT. Protein product: CASSIADSSNQPQHF.

The CDR3 here is CASSPRGGASEAFF. DNA of the CDR3: TGTGCCAGCAGTCCTCGGGGGGGGGCCTCTGAAGCTTTCTTT. The chain employs TRBV6-5 and TRBJ1-1; the D gene is possibly TRBD1 (6 bases). With 5 bases removed from V and 6 bases from J, the gap between germline ends came to 16 bases. Germline V gives CDR1 MNHEY, CDR2 SVGAGI. The CDR3 is 14 residues long.

The rearrangement joins TRBV15 to TRBJ1-1; tentative D call: TRBD1 (5 bases). Germline CDR1 LNHNV, CDR2 YYDKDF (reference sequence). V was shortened by 2 bases and J by 3 bases, with 10 bases between the two germline ends. CDR3 length: 14 residues. CDR3 DNA: TGTGCCACCAGCAGACAGGGTGGGTACACTGAAGCTTTCTTT. Its translation is CATSRQGGYTEAFF.

V is TRBV6-2 or TRBV6-3 and J is TRBJ2-3; 9 bases are a match to TRBD2. Germline lookup yields CDR1 MNHEY and CDR2 SVGEGT. The V and J ends lost 2 bases and 0 bases, in that order; junction bases with no gene match: 0. This CDR3 is built from 15 residues. CDR3 nucleotide sequence: TGTGCCAGCAGTTACACTAGCGGGAGCACAGATACGCAGTATTTT. Amino acids: CASSYTSGSTDTQYF.

This chain connects TRBV7-2 to TRBJ2-7; D is undetermined. The germline gives CDR1 SGHTA, CDR2 FQGNSA. Between the trimmed V and J ends, which lost 3 bases and 2 bases, there was a span of 11 bases. The CDR3 spans 14 residues. The CDR3 loop is CASSLVGDPYEQYF. The CDR3 coding sequence is TGTGCCAGCAGCTTGGTAGGCGACCCCTACGAGCAGTACTTC.

The rearrangement uses TRBV6-5 and TRBJ1-2, with 8 nucleotides matching TRBD1. The J segment lost 7 bases and the V segment lost 2 bases, leaving 12 bases of the junction unmatched. Germline CDR1 MNHEY, CDR2 SVGAGI. CDR3 length: 16 amino acids. The CDR3 region has the DNA TGTGCCAGCAGTTACACCGGCCGGACAGGGTCTCCTGGCTACACCTTC. Protein sequence: CASSYTGRTGSPGYTF.

This chain connects TRBV30 to TRBJ1-2, with 12 nucleotides matching TRBD1. The CDR3 has 14 amino acids. Germline V gene lookup returns CDR1 GTSNPN and CDR2 SVGIG (reference sequence). With V trimmed by 4 bases and J by 4 bases, 4 bases remained unmatched. CDR3 coding DNA: TGTGCCTGGACGCGGGACAGGGGGCTCTATGGCTACACCTTC. It codes for CAWTRDRGLYGYTF.

This clone occurred once. The CDR3 region is CAISVEGMANYGYTF. For the CDR3, the DNA is TGTGCCATCAGTGTTGAGGGTATGGCTAACTATGGCTACACCTTC. The chain combines TRBV10-3 with TRBJ1-2; no clear D gene. This CDR3 has 15 amino acids. Germline-derived CDR1 and CDR2 are ENHRY and SYGVKD. The germline V and J ends were trimmed by 4 bases and 0 bases, with 12 bases remaining between them.

The count of this clone is one. The CDR3 protein is CASSQQKGSIQPQHF. The DNA for the CDR3 is TGTGCCAGCAGTCAGCAAAAGGGCTCTATTCAGCCCCAGCATTTT. This chain links TRBV28 with TRBJ1-5; D unclear. CDR3 length: 15 residues. Germline CDR1 is MDHEN and CDR2 is SYDVKM. The V gene lost 5 bases and the J gene lost 6 bases, with 17 bases spanning the gap. The complete variable domain, with remaining parts taken from reference TRBV28 and TRBJ1-5, reads DVKVTQSSRYLVKRTGEKVFLECVQDMDHENMFWYRQDPGLGLRLIYFSYDVKMKEKGDIPEGYSVSREKKERFSLILESASTNQTSMYLCASSQQKGSIQPQHFGDGTRLSIL.

V usage is TRBV30 and J usage is TRBJ2-3; D is possibly TRBD1 (6 bases). Germline values: CDR1 GTSNPN, CDR2 SVGIG (reference sequence). The V and J ends lost 0 bases and 8 bases respectively, with 6 bases between them. The CDR3 runs to 11 residues. In DNA form, the CDR3 reads TGTGCCTGGAGTGTACAGGGTACGCAGTATTTT. Amino acids: CAWSVQGTQYF.

V usage is TRBV7-8 and J usage is TRBJ1-2; 7 positions match TRBD1. CDR3 length equals 17 residues. Trimming removed 3 bases from V and 0 bases from J; junction bases left unmatched: 10. Germline V gives CDR1 SGHVS, CDR2 FQNEAQ. The CDR3 protein is CASSLERGTAANYGYTF. The DNA of the CDR3 is TGTGCCAGCAGCTTGGAAAGAGGGACAGCTGCTAACTATGGCTACACCTTC.

This chain connects TRBV6-2 or TRBV6-3 to TRBJ2-1; 11 nucleotides agree with TRBD2. From germline, CDR1 is MNHEY and CDR2 SVGEGT. The CDR3 consists of 16 residues. Trimming cost V 4 bases and J 3 bases; bases outside gene matches: 5. The CDR3 DNA reads TGTGCCAGCAGTTTGGCTAGCGGGAGGCACTACAATGAGCAGTTCTTC. This encodes CASSLASGRHYNEQFF.

The chain recombines TRBV3-1 (or the pseudogene TRBV3-2) with TRBJ2-3; D perhaps matches TRBD2 (7 bases). From germline, CDR1 is LGHDT and CDR2 YNNKEL (reference sequence). Between the trimmed V and J ends, which lost 10 bases and 5 bases, there was a span of 25 bases. The CDR3 runs to 16 residues. CDR3 in DNA: TGTGCCACCCGCCCGGGGGCGGGAGCCGGAGGAGATACGCAGTATTTT. Translated: CATRPGAGAGGDTQYF.

This chain uses TRBV30 with TRBJ2-1; TRBD1 or TRBD2 may be the D gene (5 bases each). CDR3 length equals 13 residues. CDR1 GTSNPN and CDR2 SVGIG come from the germline V gene (reference sequence). V shed 3 bases and J shed 7 bases, with 13 bases lying between them. This CDR3 reads CAWSRGSGNEQFF. In nucleotides, the CDR3 is TGTGCCTGGAGCCGGGGCTCTGGGAATGAGCAGTTCTTC.

The rearrangement joins TRBV7-9 to TRBJ1-2; D is possibly TRBD1 (5 bases). V was pared by 6 bases and J by 6 bases, with 17 bases between. This CDR3 is built from 14 residues. CDR1 and CDR2 from the germline V gene are SEHNR and FQNEAQ (reference sequence). DNA of the CDR3: TGTGCCAGCAGGGGGGATGGACCGAGTGATGGCTACACCTTC. It codes for CASRGDGPSDGYTF.

V is TRBV5-1 and J is TRBJ1-1; 11 bases are a match to TRBD1. CDR3 length: 15 amino acids. CDR1 and CDR2 (germline): SGHRS, YFSETQ. The V gene end was trimmed by 0 bases and the J gene end by 5 bases; junction bases not matched to a gene: 3. This CDR3 is CASSLAGTGGTEAFF. In DNA form, the CDR3 reads TGCGCCAGCAGCTTGGCCGGGACAGGGGGGACTGAAGCTTTCTTT.

The rearrangement uses TRBV12-3 or TRBV12-4 and TRBJ1-5; D is unclear. The CDR3 totals 13 residues. V lost 8 bases, J lost 5 bases, and 13 bases lay in between. The CDR3 spells CASQGGSHQPQHF. CDR3 DNA sequence: TGTGCCAGCCAAGGAGGGTCCCATCAGCCCCAGCATTTT.

The chain links TRBV2 to TRBJ1-2; no reliable D call. CDR3 length: 14 residues. The germline gives CDR1 SNHLY, CDR2 FYNNEI. Trimming pared 2 bases from V and 4 bases from J, leaving 11 bases between. The CDR3 DNA reads as TGTGCCAGCAGTGAACAGGTCTCTATCTATGGCTACACCTTC. Protein sequence: CASSEQVSIYGYTF.

This clone was seen more than once but under ten times. V gene TRBV27 combines with J gene TRBJ1-5; D remains unclear. The CDR3 consists of 15 residues. Looked up from germline, CDR1 is MNHEY and CDR2 is SMNVEV (reference sequence). V lost 2 bases and J lost 2, with 10 bases in between. The CDR3 sequence: CASSLTGFGNQPQHF. CDR3 bases: TGTGCCAGCAGTTTAACGGGGTTTGGCAATCAGCCCCAGCATTTT.

The rearrangement links TRBV19 to TRBJ1-6; D not certain. CDR3 length equals 15 residues. Germline V gene data show CDR1 as LNHDA and CDR2 as SQIVND (reference sequence). Trimming removed 5 bases from V and 10 bases from J, with 18 bases in between. This CDR3 reads CASSGGPGDGSPLHF. Written as DNA, the CDR3 is TGTGCCAGTAGTGGAGGCCCAGGAGATGGGTCACCCCTCCACTTT.

The rearrangement joins TRBV28 to TRBJ2-7; TRBD1 agrees at 7 bases. Germline assignment: CDR1 MDHEN and CDR2 SYDVKM. The CDR3 extends over 11 amino acids. The V and J ends lost 5 bases and 7 bases, in that order; junction bases with no gene match: 2. CDR3: CASSLTGEQYF. DNA for the CDR3: TGTGCCAGCAGTCTGACAGGGGAGCAGTACTTC.

The chain employs TRBV7-2 and TRBJ2-7; 8 bases line up with TRBD2. The J segment lost 3 bases and the V segment lost 3 bases, leaving 13 bases of the junction unmatched. The CDR3 length is 17 residues. CDR1 is SGHTA and CDR2 is FQGNSA in the germline V gene. CDR3 protein: CASSFTGTRGGLYEQYF. DNA of the CDR3: TGTGCCAGCAGCTTCACCGGGACTAGGGGGGGTCTCTACGAGCAGTACTTC.

This clone was observed a few times. V and J are TRBV5-1 and TRBJ1-5, with 8 bases that match TRBD1. V lost 2 bases and J lost 5; bases outside the gene matches: 3. This CDR3 is 14 amino acids long. Germline-derived CDR1 and CDR2 are SGHRS and YFSETQ. In nucleotides, the CDR3 is TGCGCCAGCAGCTTACAGGGGGTTGATCAGCCCCAGCATTTT. Its protein is CASSLQGVDQPQHF.

V is TRBV3-1 (or the pseudogene TRBV3-2) and J is TRBJ1-6; a weak D match, TRBD1 (6 bases). This CDR3 contains 13 residues. The V and J ends lost 4 bases and 8 bases respectively, with 9 bases between them. Germline assignment: CDR1 LGHDT and CDR2 YNNKEL (reference sequence). The CDR3 bases are TGTGCCAGCAGCCGGCAGGGGTATTCACCCCTCCACTTT. Translating gives CASSRQGYSPLHF.

This clone was counted only a few times. V usage is TRBV30 and J usage is TRBJ1-1; 9 bases are shared with TRBD1. Losses at the gene ends were 7 bases for V and 4 bases for J; bases not matched to a gene: 10. The CDR3 contains 14 residues. Germline V gene lookup returns CDR1 GTSNPN and CDR2 SVGIG (reference sequence). The CDR3 nucleotides read TGTGCCTTATACCGGGACAGGGTTTTCACTGAAGCTTTCTTT. As protein: CALYRDRVFTEAFF.